Listed here are 32 T cell receptor beta chains from one sample, sequenced in a study of blood T cell repertoires in COVID-19. Profiled with immunoSEQ multiplex PCR; TCRdb holds only in-frame clones, not every one. Among 140,000 to 150,000 clones listed, 80% were seen once. Specimen: peripheral blood. These receptor sequences come from a woman in her fifties or sixties with acute or convalescent COVID-19.

J is TRBJ1-1 and V is TRBV29-1; TRBD1 matches at 8 bases. Germline lookup yields CDR1 SQVTM and CDR2 ANQGSEA. The CDR3 contains 13 residues. The V gene end was trimmed by 5 bases and the J gene end by 1 base; junction bases not matched to a gene: 3. The CDR3 is CSVRQGWNTEAFF. CDR3 nucleotides: TGCAGCGTTCGACAGGGGTGGAACACTGAAGCTTTCTTT. Complete variable domain (other parts from reference TRBV29-1 and TRBJ1-1): SAVISQKPSRDICQRGTSLTIQCQVDSQVTMMFWYRQQPGQSLTLIATANQGSEATYESGFVIDKFPISRPNLTFSTLTVSNMSPEDSSIYLCSVRQGWNTEAFFGQGTRLTVV.

The rearrangement joins TRBV9 to TRBJ1-3; D unresolved. The CDR3 contains 17 residues. Looked up from germline, CDR1 is SGDLS and CDR2 is YYNGEE. Trimming left V 4 bases short and J 0 bases short, with 17 bases between. The CDR3, as DNA: TGTGCCAGCAGCCCTCACACCGGAGTCAACTCTGGAAACACCATATATTTT. Translating gives CASSPHTGVNSGNTIYF.

This chain uses TRBV6-2 or TRBV6-3 with TRBJ2-1; 7 bases line up with TRBD2. V dropped 5 bases and J dropped 4; count of bases not matched to a gene: 2. Germline assignment: CDR1 MNHEY and CDR2 SVGEGT. This CDR3 contains 13 residues. Written as DNA, the CDR3 is TGTGCCAGCAGTGGGGGGGAATACAATGAGCAGTTCTTC. This gives the protein CASSGGEYNEQFF.

The gene calls are TRBV7-9 and TRBJ2-7; D is perhaps TRBD1 (6 bases). Trimming stripped 4 bases from V and 5 bases from J, with 9 bases between. The CDR3 is 12 residues long. Per the germline V gene, CDR1 is SEHNR and CDR2 is FQNEAQ (reference sequence). CDR3 loop: CASSSQGNEQYF. The CDR3 coding sequence is TGTGCCAGCAGCTCGCAGGGGAACGAGCAGTACTTC.

The chain joins TRBV3-1 (or the pseudogene TRBV3-2) to TRBJ1-3; 7 nucleotides match TRBD1. The V and J ends lost 6 bases and 0 bases, in that order; junction bases with no gene match: 8. The CDR3 has 16 amino acids. Germline CDR1 and CDR2: LGHDT and YNNKEL (reference sequence). This CDR3 reads CASSRRGQSSGNTIYF. In DNA, the CDR3 is TGTGCCAGCAGTAGACGGGGACAGAGCTCTGGAAACACCATATATTTT.

The J gene is TRBJ1-5, the V gene TRBV5-8, with TRBD1 matching over 11 bases. The CDR3 loop spans 15 amino acids. V dropped 3 bases and J dropped 11; count of bases not matched to a gene: 10. CDR1 and CDR2 (germline): SGHTS, YDEGEE. The CDR3 here is CASSSWTGGPEAQHF. The CDR3 DNA sequence: TGTGCCAGCAGCTCGTGGACAGGGGGCCCGGAGGCCCAGCATTTT.

This sequence joins TRBV19 and TRBJ1-1; 7 bases are a match to TRBD1. The CDR3 runs to 16 residues. V was pared by 7 bases and J by 7 bases, with 18 bases of the junction left unmatched. The V gene's germline CDR1 is LNHDA and CDR2 SQIVND (reference sequence). The CDR3 sequence: CASKGRTGVFGGEAFF. The CDR3, as DNA: TGTGCCAGTAAAGGGCGAACAGGGGTGTTCGGCGGTGAAGCTTTCTTT.

The rearrangement uses TRBV11-2 and TRBJ2-1, with unresolved D. Deletions cut 0 bases from V and 10 bases from J, with 13 bases between. This CDR3 has 14 residues. Germline loops: CDR1 SGHAT, CDR2 FQNNGV. In DNA, the CDR3 is TGTGCCAGCAGCTTAGAAAGCATCGCGGAGGAGCAGTTCTTC. It specifies CASSLESIAEEQFF. The full variable domain, in which reference TRBV11-2 and TRBJ2-1 provide the parts outside the CDR3, is EAGVAQSPRYKIIEKRQSVAFWCNPISGHATLYWYQQILGQGPKLLIQFQNNGVVDDSQLPKDRFSAERLKGVDSTLKIQPAKLEDSAVYLCASSLESIAEEQFFGPGTRLTVL.

This chain connects TRBV29-1 to TRBJ1-1, with D unresolved. From germline, CDR1 is SQVTM and CDR2 ANQGSEA. Trimming shortened V by 7 bases and J by 2 bases, and 11 bases separated the two germline ends. This CDR3 is built from 12 residues. CDR3 protein: CSARGFNTEAFF. CDR3 DNA: TGCAGCGCCAGAGGCTTCAACACTGAAGCTTTCTTT. The variable domain in full, completed from reference TRBV29-1 and TRBJ1-1, reads SAVISQKPSRDICQRGTSLTIQCQVDSQVTMMFWYRQQPGQSLTLIATANQGSEATYESGFVIDKFPISRPNLTFSTLTVSNMSPEDSSIYLCSARGFNTEAFFGQGTRLTVV.

For the CDR3, the DNA is TGTGCCAGTAGTATGGAAGTCAGGGGGACAACTAATGAAAAACTGTTTTTT. This gives the protein CASSMEVRGTTNEKLFF. The gene calls are TRBV19 and TRBJ1-4; 7 bases are shared with TRBD1. The CDR3 consists of 17 residues. Per the germline V gene, CDR1 is LNHDA and CDR2 is SQIVND (reference sequence). The trim removed 3 bases at V and 0 bases at J, leaving 7 bases unmatched.

The chain uses TRBV30 and TRBJ2-7; weak D call: TRBD1 (5 bases). CDR1 GTSNPN and CDR2 SVGIG come from the germline V gene (reference sequence). The CDR3 consists of 15 residues. Deletions cut 0 bases from V and 3 bases from J, with 15 bases between. CDR3 in amino acids: CAWSVLLQENYEQYF. CDR3 nucleotide sequence: TGTGCCTGGAGTGTACTTCTACAGGAGAACTACGAGCAGTACTTC.

This clone showed up just a few times. This chain joins TRBV24-1 and TRBJ2-4; weak D call: TRBD2 (5 bases). Trimming removed 1 base from V and 9 bases from J, with 9 bases in between. The germline V gene encodes CDR1 KGHDR and CDR2 SFDVKD. This CDR3 has 13 residues. CDR3 in DNA: TGTGCCACCAGTGATTTATGGGCGGGCATTCAGTACTTC. As protein: CATSDLWAGIQYF.

Here the CDR3 DNA reads TGTGCCAGCAGCTTTGTCCCAGGGGGGAATCAGCCCCAGCATTTT. Its protein product is CASSFVPGGNQPQHF. This rearrangement joins TRBV7-9 to TRBJ1-5; TRBD1 matches at 7 bases. CDR1 and CDR2 (germline): SEHNR, FQNEAQ (reference sequence). The CDR3 covers 15 residues. J gave up 4 bases and V 3 bases, and 6 bases lay outside the gene matches.

The chain employs TRBV4-2 and TRBJ2-3; D is possibly TRBD2 (6 bases). This CDR3 is 14 amino acids long. The ends were cut back, 1 base at V and 1 base at J, with 6 bases in the middle. Germline lookup yields CDR1 LGHNA and CDR2 YNFKEQ. The CDR3: CASSQAGGTDTQYF. In DNA form, the CDR3 reads TGTGCCAGCAGCCAAGCGGGGGGCACAGATACGCAGTATTTT.

The genes are TRBV28 and TRBJ1-1; D not certain. CDR1 and CDR2 (germline): MDHEN, SYDVKM. V dropped 8 bases and J dropped 0 bases, with 13 bases sitting between them. The CDR3 has 14 residues. The CDR3 region is CASGAGVVNTEAFF. CDR3 DNA sequence: TGTGCCAGCGGTGCGGGTGTCGTGAACACTGAAGCTTTCTTT.

The chain links TRBV19 to TRBJ2-7; a weak D match, TRBD2 (5 bases). The CDR3 runs 16 residues. V shed 3 bases and J shed 3 bases, with 18 bases lying between them. Germline lookup yields CDR1 LNHDA and CDR2 SQIVND (reference sequence). CDR3 in amino acids: CASSMLGLMGSYEQYF. The CDR3 DNA reads TGTGCCAGTAGTATGCTCGGACTTATGGGGAGCTACGAGCAGTACTTC.

The chain combines TRBV27 with TRBJ2-7, with 7 bases lining up with TRBD1. This CDR3 has 15 amino acids. CDR1 MNHEY and CDR2 SMNVEV come from the germline V gene (reference sequence). The V gene end was trimmed by 8 bases and the J gene end by 0 bases; junction bases not matched to a gene: 10. The CDR3 region has the DNA TGTGCCAGCCAACCCTGGACAGGAAGCTCCTACGAGCAGTACTTC. Translated, it gives CASQPWTGSSYEQYF.

This chain joins TRBV5-4 and TRBJ2-3; 8 bases map to TRBD2. The germline V gene has CDR1 SGHNT and CDR2 YYREEE (reference sequence). Trimming removed 1 base from V and 0 bases from J; junction bases left unmatched: 4. The CDR3 is 16 residues long. The CDR3 bases are TGTGCCAGCAGCTTGCCAGCGGGGGCCAGCACAGATACGCAGTATTTT. It specifies CASSLPAGASTDTQYF.

The chain links TRBV28 to TRBJ2-3, with D possibly TRBD2 on 5 matching bases. The V gene lost 2 bases and the J gene lost 2 bases, with 11 bases spanning the gap. Germline V gene data show CDR1 as MDHEN and CDR2 as SYDVKM. The CDR3 totals 15 residues. The CDR3 spells CASSLQRFYTDTQYF. DNA for the CDR3: TGTGCCAGCAGTTTACAGCGGTTTTACACAGATACGCAGTATTTT.

This clone was seen only once. The gene calls are TRBV6-6 and TRBJ1-1; the D gene is possibly TRBD1 (6 bases). Germline V gene sequence: CDR1 MNHNY, CDR2 SVGAGI (reference sequence). Trimming left V 2 bases short and J 0 bases short, with 10 bases between. CDR3 length: 15 residues. The CDR3: CASSYTTGMNTEAFF. The DNA of the CDR3 is TGTGCCAGCAGTTACACCACAGGGATGAACACTGAAGCTTTCTTT.

Note on this clone: Within the sample, other DNA sequences also encode this same CDR3. This sequence joins TRBV30 and TRBJ1-1, with D uncertain. The V end lost 2 bases, the J end lost 8 bases, and 6 bases lay between the germline ends. Germline V gives CDR1 GTSNPN, CDR2 SVGIG (reference sequence). The length of the CDR3 is 10 residues. The CDR3 bases are TGTGCCTGGAGTCCTAGCGAAGCTTTCTTT. Protein: CAWSPSEAFF.

The chain has TRBV7-8 and TRBJ1-6; D is ambiguous. The CDR3 loop spans 14 amino acids. Germline V lookup: CDR1 SGHVS, CDR2 FQNEAQ. V shed 1 base and J shed 7 bases, with 8 bases lying between them. CDR3 residues: CASSLGPRNSPLHF. CDR3 bases: TGTGCCAGCAGCTTAGGCCCGAGAAATTCACCCCTCCACTTT.

This chain joins TRBV5-1 and TRBJ2-5; tentatively, D is TRBD2 (5 bases). The CDR3 length is 15 residues. CDR1 is SGHRS and CDR2 is YFSETQ in the germline V gene. The germline V and J ends were trimmed by 2 bases and 6 bases, with 17 bases remaining between them. The CDR3 nucleotides read TGCGCCAGCAGCTTTTCGCCGGTTGAGGGCAAGACCCAGTACTTC. It translates to CASSFSPVEGKTQYF.

J is TRBJ2-2 and V is TRBV5-1; no clear D gene. Germline V gene data show CDR1 as SGHRS and CDR2 as YFSETQ. There are 14 residues in the CDR3. With 0 bases removed from V and 4 bases from J, the gap between germline ends came to 7 bases. The chain's CDR3 is CASSLEPSTGELFF. The CDR3 DNA reads as TGCGCCAGCAGCTTGGAGCCGAGCACCGGGGAGCTGTTTTTT.

The chain joins TRBV19 to TRBJ1-1; D call uncertain. This CDR3 has 13 amino acids. Per the germline V gene, CDR1 is LNHDA and CDR2 is SQIVND (reference sequence). V dropped 3 bases and J dropped 3 bases, with 8 bases sitting between them. CDR3 bases: TGTGCCAGTAGTATTGAGTGGTACACTGAAGCTTTCTTT. Translated: CASSIEWYTEAFF. Using reference TRBV19 and TRBJ1-1 for the parts outside the CDR3, the full variable domain is DGGITQSPKYLFRKEGQNVTLSCEQNLNHDAMYWYRQDPGQGLRLIYYSQIVNDFQKGDIAEGYSVSREKKESFPLTVTSAQKNPTAFYLCASSIEWYTEAFFGQGTRLTVV.

The J gene is TRBJ1-6, the V gene TRBV9; a weak D match, TRBD1 (5 bases). Germline V lookup: CDR1 SGDLS, CDR2 YYNGEE. The germline V and J ends were trimmed by 4 bases and 0 bases, with 11 bases remaining between them. This CDR3 contains 16 residues. This CDR3 reads CASSPRQSSYNSPLHF. Here the CDR3 DNA reads TGTGCCAGCAGCCCTAGACAGAGCTCCTATAATTCACCCCTCCACTTT.

CDR3 DNA: TGCAGTGCTAGTCTAGCGGGGGGGCCCGGGGATACGCAGTATTTT. This encodes CSASLAGGPGDTQYF. The V call is TRBV20-1, the J call TRBJ2-3, with 12 bases that match TRBD2. Losses at the gene ends were 3 bases for V and 6 bases for J; bases not matched to a gene: 7. CDR3 length: 15 amino acids. The V gene's germline CDR1 is DFQATT and CDR2 SNEGSKA (reference sequence).

The rearrangement links TRBV18 to TRBJ1-3, with D perhaps matching TRBD1 (5 bases). Germline lookup yields CDR1 KGHSH and CDR2 LQKENI. The CDR3 runs to 14 residues. Trimming left V 4 bases short and J 7 bases short, with 14 bases between. The CDR3 sequence: CASSRREQVNTIYF. The CDR3 DNA reads TGTGCCAGCTCACGGCGAGAACAGGTTAACACCATATATTTT.

This chain connects TRBV27 to TRBJ2-1; TRBD1 matches at 7 bases. Trimming removed 1 base from V and 4 bases from J; junction bases left unmatched: 4. The CDR3 has 15 residues. Looked up from germline, CDR1 is MNHEY and CDR2 is SMNVEV (reference sequence). CDR3 DNA sequence: TGTGCCAGCAGTTTATTAGGGACAGCTTACAATGAGCAGTTCTTC. This gives the protein CASSLLGTAYNEQFF.

The chain links TRBV28 to TRBJ2-7; the D call may be TRBD1 or TRBD2 (6 bases each). The V gene lost 10 bases and the J gene lost 0 bases, with 13 bases spanning the gap. Germline CDR1 reads MDHEN; CDR2 reads SYDVKM. The CDR3 covers 13 residues. This CDR3 is CAIRGGVSYEQYF. DNA for the CDR3: TGTGCCATCAGGGGCGGGGTCTCCTACGAGCAGTACTTC.

The V and J genes are TRBV11-2 and TRBJ2-5; D possibly corresponds to TRBD2 (6 bases). The CDR3 length is 15 residues. V was pared by 3 bases and J by 2 bases, with 13 bases between. Looked up from germline, CDR1 is SGHAT and CDR2 is FQNNGV. CDR3 in amino acids: CASSLGTRGQETQYF. For the CDR3, the DNA is TGTGCCAGCAGCTTGGGGACTCGGGGTCAAGAGACCCAGTACTTC.

The chain combines TRBV7-3 with TRBJ2-3; 7 bases are shared with TRBD2. Germline loops: CDR1 SGHTA, CDR2 FQGTGA. J was trimmed by 12 bases and V by 5 bases; bases with no gene match: 8. The CDR3 length is 12 residues. The DNA for the CDR3 is TGTGCCAGCAGCGGTGGAAGCGGGGATCAGTATTTT. Translated: CASSGGSGDQYF.